These 31 T cell receptor beta chains were sequenced from one sample in a study of CD8+ T cells in alopecia areata. Sequencing templates came from extracted RNA that was reverse transcribed into cDNA. The repertoire was sequenced with immunoSEQ multiplex PCR; TCRdb's copy has only in-frame clones and lacks some. The table shows approximately 170,000 clones, with approximately 56% occurring only once. The treatment here: oral pan-JAK inhibitor, 5-10 mg twice daily. This material consisted of CD4+ T cells sorted from blood, taken at week 4, from a patient treated with tofacitinib. The source of these receptors is a human donor with alopecia areata.

The J gene is TRBJ1-4, the V gene TRBV20-1; D gene uncertain. CDR3 length: 11 residues. In germline, CDR1 is DFQATT, CDR2 SNEGSKA (reference sequence). Trimming shortened V by 1 base and J by 5 bases, and 2 bases separated the two germline ends. The DNA for the CDR3 is TGCAGTGCTAGAGTGAATGAAAAACTGTTTTTT. It specifies CSARVNEKLFF.

This chain connects TRBV30 to TRBJ2-5, with D uncertain. Trimming pared 0 bases from V and 3 bases from J, leaving 11 bases between. The germline V gene has CDR1 GTSNPN and CDR2 SVGIG (reference sequence). The length of the CDR3 is 14 residues. The CDR3 region is CAWSVKGQEETQYF. DNA for the CDR3: TGTGCCTGGAGTGTAAAAGGGCAGGAAGAGACCCAGTACTTC.

V is TRBV29-1 and J is TRBJ2-7; TRBD1 might be the D (5 bases). Germline V gene lookup returns CDR1 SQVTM and CDR2 ANQGSEA. The V and J ends lost 3 bases and 7 bases respectively, with 19 bases between them. This CDR3 is 14 amino acids long. CDR3 sequence: CSVERGDSSIEQYF. The DNA of the CDR3 is TGCAGCGTTGAGAGAGGCGACAGCTCGATTGAGCAGTACTTC.

This clone was observed a few times. This chain connects TRBV5-1 to TRBJ2-1, with 7 bases matching TRBD2. The J segment lost 0 bases and the V segment lost 3 bases, leaving 6 bases of the junction unmatched. CDR3 size: 16 residues. Germline-derived CDR1 and CDR2 are SGHRS and YFSETQ. The CDR3: CASSSIPGGSYNEQFF. The CDR3 region has the DNA TGCGCCAGCAGCTCGATTCCGGGAGGCTCCTACAATGAGCAGTTCTTC.

This chain connects TRBV19 to TRBJ2-3; D unresolved. Germline V CDR1 and CDR2: LNHDA, SQIVND (reference sequence). The CDR3 has 15 amino acids. V was shortened by 7 bases and J by 0 bases, with 14 bases between the two germline ends. As DNA, the CDR3 is TGTGCCAGTACCAAAGGCGTCGGGAGCACAGATACGCAGTATTTT. Its protein is CASTKGVGSTDTQYF. Looking up the rest from reference TRBV19 and TRBJ2-3 gives the full variable domain: DGGITQSPKYLFRKEGQNVTLSCEQNLNHDAMYWYRQDPGQGLRLIYYSQIVNDFQKGDIAEGYSVSREKKESFPLTVTSAQKNPTAFYLCASTKGVGSTDTQYFGPGTRLTVL.

This clone was picked up a small number of times. V usage is TRBV6-5 and J usage is TRBJ2-3; D may correspond to TRBD1 or TRBD2 (5 bases each). V was cut by 4 bases and J by 1 base, with 15 bases left in between. This CDR3 has 16 residues. Germline CDR1 is MNHEY and CDR2 is SVGAGI. CDR3 loop: CASSSRDLQRTDTQYF. CDR3 bases: TGTGCCAGCAGTTCCCGGGACCTACAACGCACAGATACGCAGTATTTT.

In this sample, this clone turned up a few times. The chain carries TRBV4-3 and TRBJ2-7, with no clear D. The germline CDR1 and CDR2 sequences are LGHNA and YSLEER. Deletions cut 0 bases from V and 9 bases from J, with 12 bases between. This CDR3 spans 13 amino acids. In DNA form, the CDR3 reads TGCGCCAGCAGCCAAGACCCTACGACGTGGCAGTACTTC. This encodes CASSQDPTTWQYF.

The chain carries TRBV18 and TRBJ2-7, with D tentatively TRBD1 or TRBD2 (5 bases each). Germline CDR1 KGHSH, CDR2 LQKENI. There are 14 residues in the CDR3. Trimming pared 3 bases from V and 4 bases from J, leaving 13 bases between. This CDR3 reads CASSPGDVGYEQYF. For the CDR3, the DNA is TGTGCCAGCTCACCCGGGGACGTTGGGTACGAGCAGTACTTC.

The chain combines TRBV5-1 with TRBJ2-5; weak D call: TRBD2 (6 bases). Germline V lookup: CDR1 SGHRS, CDR2 YFSETQ. The CDR3 covers 13 residues. With 7 bases removed from V and 7 bases from J, the gap between germline ends came to 17 bases. CDR3: CASGRQSGGTQYF. For the CDR3, the DNA is TGCGCCAGCGGAAGACAGTCCGGGGGGACCCAGTACTTC.

In this sample, this clone turned up once. The DNA for the CDR3 is TGTGCCACTTCGGACAGGGGGGAGACCCAGTACTTC. Translating it yields CATSDRGETQYF. V gene TRBV6-4 combines with J gene TRBJ2-5, with 10 bases aligning to TRBD1. The CDR3 covers 12 residues. The ends lost 10 bases at V and 5 bases at J; junction bases unmatched: 4. Germline assignment: CDR1 MRHNA and CDR2 SNTAGT.

V is TRBV29-1 and J is TRBJ1-1; 7 nucleotides agree with TRBD1. The CDR3 loop spans 13 amino acids. Germline V CDR1 and CDR2: SQVTM, ANQGSEA. The junction had 5 bases not matched to a gene; V was cut back by 7 bases and J by 0 bases. The CDR3 reads CSGHRGMNTEAFF. CDR3 coding DNA: TGCAGCGGCCACAGGGGAATGAACACTGAAGCTTTCTTT. Full variable domain (missing parts from reference TRBV29-1 and TRBJ1-1): SAVISQKPSRDICQRGTSLTIQCQVDSQVTMMFWYRQQPGQSLTLIATANQGSEATYESGFVIDKFPISRPNLTFSTLTVSNMSPEDSSIYLCSGHRGMNTEAFFGQGTRLTVV.

This sequence joins TRBV7-9 and TRBJ2-7, with 8 bases lining up with TRBD1. CDR3 length: 15 residues. Germline CDR1 SEHNR, CDR2 FQNEAQ (reference sequence). The trim removed 5 bases at V and 1 base at J, leaving 7 bases unmatched. CDR3 loop: CASSQGAGTSYEQYF. CDR3 nucleotides: TGTGCCAGCAGCCAGGGGGCGGGGACATCCTACGAGCAGTACTTC.

The chain links TRBV30 to TRBJ2-3; D gene ambiguous. Germline CDR1 is GTSNPN and CDR2 is SVGIG (reference sequence). The V gene lost 5 bases and the J gene lost 2 bases, with 11 bases spanning the gap. The CDR3 runs to 13 residues. CDR3 nucleotide sequence: TGTGCCTGGGGCTATCTCTACACAGATACGCAGTATTTT. The encoded protein is CAWGYLYTDTQYF. The full variable domain, completed using reference TRBV30 and TRBJ2-3, is SQTIHQWPATLVQPVGSPLSLECTVEGTSNPNLYWYRQAAGRGLQLLFYSVGIGQISSEVPQNLSASRPQDRQFILSSKKLLLSDSGFYLCAWGYLYTDTQYFGPGTRLTVL.

The table lists this clone with a few counts. CDR3 in amino acids: CAWSKSWAYEQYF. In DNA form, the CDR3 reads TGTGCCTGGAGTAAGTCATGGGCCTACGAGCAGTACTTC. This chain connects TRBV30 to TRBJ2-7, with unresolved D. The germline V and J ends were trimmed by 2 bases and 2 bases, with 10 bases remaining between them. The V gene's germline CDR1 is GTSNPN and CDR2 SVGIG (reference sequence). There are 13 residues in the CDR3.

The chain couples TRBV29-1 to TRBJ2-7; perhaps TRBD1 as D (5 bases). The CDR3 extends over 12 amino acids. Germline CDR1 and CDR2: SQVTM and ANQGSEA. Trimming removed 5 bases from V and 0 bases from J, with 8 bases in between. CDR3 coding DNA: TGCAGCGTTTTCAGGGACTCCTACGAGCAGTACTTC. This encodes CSVFRDSYEQYF.

V usage is TRBV6-5 and J usage is TRBJ2-5; TRBD2 is a possible D gene (6 bases). Germline CDR1 reads MNHEY; CDR2 reads SVGAGI. This CDR3 has 14 residues. Trimming cost V 1 base and J 2 bases, with 8 bases left between them. CDR3 residues: CASSYWRGQETQYF. The CDR3 DNA follows: TGTGCCAGCAGTTACTGGCGGGGACAAGAGACCCAGTACTTC.

The chain recombines TRBV5-1 with TRBJ2-3; TRBD2 is a possible D gene (5 bases). V shed 4 bases and J shed 2 bases, with 14 bases lying between them. In germline, CDR1 is SGHRS, CDR2 YFSETQ. The CDR3 loop spans 15 amino acids. For the CDR3, the DNA is TGCGCCAGCAGCCCCGGAGGTGCCCTCACAGATACGCAGTATTTT. Residues: CASSPGGALTDTQYF.

V usage is TRBV4-1 and J usage is TRBJ1-2; 7 bases line up with TRBD1. This CDR3 has 13 amino acids. CDR1 and CDR2 from the germline V gene are MGHRA and YSYEKL. J lost 8 bases, V lost 1 base, and 4 bases had no gene match. This chain's CDR3 is CASSQATGLGYTF. CDR3 nucleotide sequence: TGCGCCAGCAGCCAAGCGACAGGGCTGGGCTACACCTTC.

In DNA, the CDR3 is TGTGCCAGCACTCGTGCTAATGCTAGCGGTAATGAGCAGTTCTTC. Its translation is CASTRANASGNEQFF. The chain is built from TRBV7-9 and TRBJ2-1, with 7 positions matching TRBD2. CDR3 length: 15 amino acids. Germline V gene sequence: CDR1 SEHNR, CDR2 FQNEAQ (reference sequence). Trimming removed 7 bases from V and 7 bases from J; junction bases left unmatched: 13. The full variable domain, with the rest looked up from reference TRBV7-9 and TRBJ2-1, is DTGVSQNPRHKITKRGQNVTFRCDPISEHNRLYWYRQTLGQGPEFLTYFQNEAQLEKSRLLSDRFSAERPKGSFSTLEIQRTEQGDSAMYLCASTRANASGNEQFFGPGTRLTVL.

This clone was seen only a few times. This sequence joins TRBV10-3 and TRBJ2-1; 9 nucleotides match TRBD2. The CDR3 spans 14 residues. The V gene's germline CDR1 is ENHRY and CDR2 SYGVKD. Germline trimming cut 7 bases from V and 5 bases from J; bases unmatched to any gene: 6. The CDR3 spells CAINAGGGHNEQFF. CDR3 DNA sequence: TGTGCCATCAACGCGGGAGGGGGGCACAATGAGCAGTTCTTC.

The CDR3 region has the DNA TGTGCCAGCAGCGCGGGACTAGCGGGAGTTACAGATACGCAGTATTTT. Encoded protein: CASSAGLAGVTDTQYF. The chain recombines TRBV11-2 with TRBJ2-3; 14 nucleotides agree with TRBD2. The CDR3 contains 16 residues. Germline lookup yields CDR1 SGHAT and CDR2 FQNNGV. The V gene end was trimmed by 5 bases and the J gene end by 3 bases; junction bases not matched to a gene: 4.

The rearrangement joins TRBV27 to TRBJ1-5; TRBD1 matches at 7 bases. Germline V gene sequence: CDR1 MNHEY, CDR2 SMNVEV (reference sequence). CDR3 size: 16 residues. Unmatched junction bases numbered 10, after V lost 2 bases and J lost 6 bases. CDR3 in DNA: TGTGCCAGCAGTTTAAACCCGACAGGGTCCCTTCAGCCCCAGCATTTT. Protein sequence: CASSLNPTGSLQPQHF.

The CDR3 spells CASSEAPGEGNEQFF. In nucleotides, the CDR3 is TGTGCCAGCAGTGAAGCCCCAGGGGAGGGTAATGAGCAGTTCTTC. This rearrangement joins TRBV6-1 to TRBJ2-1; perhaps TRBD2 as D (7 bases). CDR1 and CDR2 from the germline V gene are MNHNS and SASEGT. Trimming cost V 0 bases and J 7 bases, with 13 bases left between them. CDR3 length equals 15 residues.

This sequence joins TRBV6-6 and TRBJ1-5; 7 bases line up with TRBD1. This CDR3 is built from 16 residues. CDR1 and CDR2 from the germline V gene are MNHNY and SVGAGI (reference sequence). The junction had 7 bases not matched to a gene; V was cut back by 5 bases and J by 0 bases. DNA for the CDR3: TGTGCCAGCAGTACCGACAGGGCTTATAGCAATCAGCCCCAGCATTTT. This gives the protein CASSTDRAYSNQPQHF.

This chain uses TRBV29-1 with TRBJ2-4, with D possibly TRBD2 on 5 matching bases. V shed 4 bases and J shed 3 bases, with 10 bases lying between them. The CDR3 runs 13 residues. CDR1 SQVTM and CDR2 ANQGSEA come from the germline V gene. This CDR3 reads CSVVDLFKNIQYF. In nucleotides, the CDR3 is TGCAGCGTTGTGGACTTATTCAAAAACATTCAGTACTTC.

This clone turned up a few times. The chain joins TRBV4-1 to TRBJ2-7; 7 bases map to TRBD1. The CDR3 extends over 14 amino acids. Germline loops: CDR1 MGHRA, CDR2 YSYEKL. The J segment lost 2 bases and the V segment lost 4 bases, leaving 5 bases of the junction unmatched. As DNA, the CDR3 is TGCGCCAGCAGCCCCGGTGGGACAGCCTACGAGCAGTACTTC. Translating gives CASSPGGTAYEQYF.

J is TRBJ2-5 and V is TRBV30, with a tentative D call TRBD2 (6 bases). The V gene lost 5 bases and the J gene lost 4 bases, with 14 bases spanning the gap. Per germline, CDR1 GTSNPN and CDR2 SVGIG (reference sequence). CDR3 size: 13 residues. In nucleotides, the CDR3 is TGTGCCTGGGGCCAGCGGGCCGGAGAGACCCAGTACTTC. Translating gives CAWGQRAGETQYF. The full variable domain, completed using reference TRBV30 and TRBJ2-5, is SQTIHQWPATLVQPVGSPLSLECTVEGTSNPNLYWYRQAAGRGLQLLFYSVGIGQISSEVPQNLSASRPQDRQFILSSKKLLLSDSGFYLCAWGQRAGETQYFGPGTRLLVL.

The chain recombines TRBV7-2 with TRBJ2-4; D remains unclear. V gave up 5 bases and J gave up 5 bases, with 19 bases separating them. The CDR3 contains 16 residues. Germline CDR1 is SGHTA and CDR2 is FQGNSA. CDR3 in DNA: TGTGCCAGCAGCCCCCGGTCAGTGAAGGTCGAAAACATTCAGTACTTC. It codes for CASSPRSVKVENIQYF.

The chain recombines TRBV15 with TRBJ2-2; no clear D. There are 13 residues in the CDR3. The V gene lost 2 bases and the J gene lost 6 bases, with 7 bases spanning the gap. Germline V gene data show CDR1 as LNHNV and CDR2 as YYDKDF (reference sequence). Here the CDR3 DNA reads TGTGCCACCAGCAGAAAGAGTGCCGGGGAGCTGTTTTTT. The encoded protein is CATSRKSAGELFF.

The chain has TRBV10-3 and TRBJ2-2, with 9 positions matching TRBD1. Germline V gene sequence: CDR1 ENHRY, CDR2 SYGVKD. V lost 4 bases, J lost 4 bases, and 7 bases stayed unmatched. This CDR3 spans 16 amino acids. The CDR3 loop is CAISVSGTGSTGELFF. CDR3 DNA: TGTGCCATCAGTGTGTCCGGGACAGGGTCCACCGGGGAGCTGTTTTTT.

The rearrangement joins TRBV4-2 to TRBJ2-4; 8 nucleotides agree with TRBD2. The germline gives CDR1 LGHNA, CDR2 YNFKEQ. This CDR3 contains 15 residues. J was trimmed by 7 bases and V by 1 base; bases with no gene match: 6. The DNA of the CDR3 is TGTGCCAGCAGCCAAGGGCGGACTAGCCATAACATTCAGTACTTC. Its protein is CASSQGRTSHNIQYF.